This T cell receptor (beta chain) was sequenced for a study of OX40 agonist ivuxolimab in advanced cancers. Study-wide context: Under the entry rules, prior anti-PD-1, anti-PD-L1 or anti-CTLA-4 therapy was allowed, and 40% had some.

The CDR3 consists of 15 residues. The J segment lost 3 bases and the V segment lost 4 bases, leaving 4 bases of the junction unmatched. Germline V gene data show CDR1 as MNHNS and CDR2 as SASEGT. Produced via immunoSEQ multiplex PCR; TCRdb's table is partial and in-frame only. The sample records some 80,000 clones, 84% being singletons. Regarding the study as a whole: Still undetermined is the antigen specificity of the expanded peripheral T cells. People who partly responded at 0.1-3.0 mg/kg had some of the least clonal expansion seen.

In the case of this clone: Its antigen is not known.

The sequence was collected from an adult with an advanced solid tumor such as melanoma, head and neck, liver or kidney cancer. This material consisted of CD4+ or CD8+ T cells sorted from blood, taken in a trial of the OX40 agonist ivuxolimab. The rearrangement links TRBV6-1 to TRBJ2-2; 8 nucleotides agree with TRBD1. DNA for the CDR3: TGTGCCAGCAGTGGACAGGGGTTTTACACCGGGGAGCTGTTTTTT. Translation gives CASSGQGFYTGELFF.